One T cell receptor beta chain is described in this entry. V was pared by 3 bases and J by 4 bases, with 6 bases of the junction left unmatched. The CDR3 has 15 amino acids. The germline gives CDR1 SGHRS, CDR2 YFSETQ. Each CDR3 protein gets one entry after TCRdb re-called the RT-PCR reads with MiXCR. The profile shows about 680,000 distinct CDR3 sequences, 11% to 15% of them singletons. Sequencing was performed on memory CD4+ T cells from blood. This clonotype originated in a female donor in good health, serving as a healthy control. The genes are TRBV5-1 and TRBJ2-3; 9 bases align to TRBD2. This CDR3 is CASSYNSGSSDTQYF. CDR3 DNA sequence: TGCGCCAGCAGCTATAATAGCGGGAGCTCAGATACGCAGTATTTT.